Following are 4 T cell receptor beta chains from one sample sequenced in a study of T cell repertoires in cytomegalovirus infection. TCRdb processed the reads anew with MiXCR; each CDR3 protein has one entry. The sample has fewer than 1,000,000 distinct CDR3 sequences, roughly 30% seen once; the top ten hold roughly 13%. These receptors lack a known antigen. Here the sequenced sample was cultured CD8+ T cells from PBMCs, taken from culture after CMV antigen stimulation. These receptors were obtained from a human donor in good health (CMV status not recorded). Some clones in this sample may be carry-over from other donors' samples.

J is TRBJ2-1 and V is TRBV19; 13 nucleotides line up with TRBD2. Germline CDR1 LNHDA, CDR2 SQIVND (reference sequence). V dropped 1 base and J dropped 7; count of bases not matched to a gene: 4. This CDR3 has 16 amino acids. CDR3 amino acids: CASSIGGLAGINEQFF. CDR3 DNA: TGTGCCAGTAGTATAGGGGGACTAGCGGGGATAAATGAGCAGTTCTTC. Full variable domain (remainder filled in from reference TRBV19 and TRBJ2-1): DGGITQSPKYLFRKEGQNVTLSCEQNLNHDAMYWYRQDPGQGLRLIYYSQIVNDFQKGDIAEGYSVSREKKESFPLTVTSAQKNPTAFYLCASSIGGLAGINEQFFGPGTRLTVL.

This chain connects TRBV19 to TRBJ1-5, with unresolved D. This CDR3 region has 12 residues. Between the trimmed V and J ends, which lost 7 bases and 5 bases, there was a span of 9 bases. Looked up from germline, CDR1 is LNHDA and CDR2 is SQIVND (reference sequence). The CDR3 nucleotides read TGTGCCAGTACCGATGGGGATCAGCCCCAGCATTTT. Translating it yields CASTDGDQPQHF.

The chain uses TRBV7-6 and TRBJ2-7; TRBD1 aligns across 9 bases. Germline V lookup: CDR1 SGHVS, CDR2 FNYEAQ. This CDR3 has 14 amino acids. V shed 1 base, J shed 4 bases, and the junction held 2 bases outside the gene matches. The CDR3 is CASSLGTGVYEQYV. CDR3 in DNA: TGTGCCAGCAGCTTAGGGACAGGGGTTTACGAGCAGTACGTC.

This chain uses TRBV11-2 with TRBJ1-2, with 10 bases identical to TRBD1. Germline V gene lookup returns CDR1 SGHAT and CDR2 FQNNGV. The CDR3 contains 17 residues. Germline trimming cut 0 bases from V and 4 bases from J; bases unmatched to any gene: 8. The chain's CDR3 is CASSLDRGTGALYGYTF. DNA of the CDR3: TGTGCCAGCAGCTTAGATAGGGGGACAGGGGCCCTCTATGGCTACACCTTC.